This T cell receptor (beta chain) was sequenced in a study of CD8+ T cells in alopecia areata. The length of the CDR3 is 13 residues. Trimming removed 4 bases at V and 2 bases at J, with 6 bases between. CDR1 and CDR2 (germline): GTSNPN, SVGIG (reference sequence). About this clone: The antigen remains undetermined.

RNA extraction and reverse transcription yielded cDNA as sequencing template. Profiled with immunoSEQ multiplex PCR; TCRdb holds only in-frame clones, not every one. Among about 190,000 clones listed, around 56% were seen once. Study outcomes and limitations: Patients shared TCRs less clearly than mice did, possibly for HLA-related reasons. Significant decreases in scalp clonality and expanded CD8+ clones followed tofacitinib treatment. Persistence during tofacitinib was seen for many expanded lesional clones in scalp and blood.

This sample's treatment: oral pan-JAK inhibitor, 5-10 mg twice daily. The sequence derives from a human donor with alopecia areata. The rearrangement joins TRBV30 to TRBJ2-6; no definite D call. Sample: CD4+ T cells sorted from blood, taken at week 4, from a patient treated with tofacitinib. The CDR3 region is CAWIGTGANVLTF. The CDR3 DNA follows: TGTGCCTGGATAGGGACTGGGGCCAACGTCCTGACTTTC.